The text below deals with one T cell receptor beta chain. Per germline, CDR1 SGHAT and CDR2 FQNNGV. The CDR3 contains 15 residues. V lost 5 bases to trimming and J lost 0 bases, with 11 bases between them. This specimen comes from a study of blood T cell repertoires in COVID-19. On the study more broadly: From T cells, B-cell-depleted T cells, or PBMCs came the material, which was cDNA or gDNA.

Original data processing: Quantification of nucleated cells was approximated via reference gene primer amplification. Sequencing was performed with immunoSEQ multiplex PCR; in TCRdb, only in-frame clones are kept and a portion is missing. That table furnishes V, J and clone size, whereas the DNA furnished D and trimming. Here the sample spans some 57,000 clones, about 89% being singletons. Sequencing was carried out using peripheral blood. The chain has TRBV11-2 and TRBJ1-3; D is possibly TRBD1 (5 bases). This receptor was taken from a man in his 60s with acute or convalescent COVID-19. CDR3 residues: CASSKRQYSGNTIYF. CDR3 DNA sequence: TGTGCCAGCAGCAAGAGACAGTACTCTGGAAACACCATATATTTT.